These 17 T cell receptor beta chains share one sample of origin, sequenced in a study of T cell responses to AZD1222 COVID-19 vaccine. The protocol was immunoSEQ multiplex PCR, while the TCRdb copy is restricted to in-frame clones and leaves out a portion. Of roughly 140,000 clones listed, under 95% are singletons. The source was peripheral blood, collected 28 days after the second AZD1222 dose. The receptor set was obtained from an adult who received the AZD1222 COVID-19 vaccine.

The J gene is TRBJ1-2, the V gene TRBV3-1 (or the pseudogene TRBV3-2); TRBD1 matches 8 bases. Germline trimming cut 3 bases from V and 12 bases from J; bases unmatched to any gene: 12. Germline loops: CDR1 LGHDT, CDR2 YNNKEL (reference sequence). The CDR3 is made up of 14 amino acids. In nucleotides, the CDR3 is TGTGCCAGCAGCCAGGCCCAGGACAGGGACGAAAACACCTTC. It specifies CASSQAQDRDENTF.

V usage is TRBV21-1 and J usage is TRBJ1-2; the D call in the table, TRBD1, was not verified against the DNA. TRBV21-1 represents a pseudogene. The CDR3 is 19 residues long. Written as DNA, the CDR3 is TGTGCCAGCAGCGCGAGGTTTCCGGGACAGGGGAAGGGGGTCTATGGCTACACCTTC. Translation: CASSARFPGQGKGVYGYTF.

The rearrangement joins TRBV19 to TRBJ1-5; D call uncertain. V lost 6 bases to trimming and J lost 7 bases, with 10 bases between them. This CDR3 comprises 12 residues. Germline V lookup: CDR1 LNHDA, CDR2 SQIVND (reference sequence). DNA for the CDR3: TGTGCCAGTAGCCTCGGTCCACAGCCCCAGCATTTT. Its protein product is CASSLGPQPQHF. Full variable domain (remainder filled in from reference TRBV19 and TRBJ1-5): DGGITQSPKYLFRKEGQNVTLSCEQNLNHDAMYWYRQDPGQGLRLIYYSQIVNDFQKGDIAEGYSVSREKKESFPLTVTSAQKNPTAFYLCASSLGPQPQHFGDGTRLSIL.

The CDR3 loop reads CASSLPRGETDTQYF. As DNA, the CDR3 is TGCGCCAGCAGCTTACCTCGGGGGGAGACAGATACGCAGTATTTT. V and J are TRBV5-1 and TRBJ2-3, with 7 bases fitting TRBD2. The V gene end was trimmed by 2 bases and the J gene end by 3 bases; junction bases not matched to a gene: 6. This CDR3 comprises 15 residues. Germline V gene lookup returns CDR1 SGHRS and CDR2 YFSETQ.

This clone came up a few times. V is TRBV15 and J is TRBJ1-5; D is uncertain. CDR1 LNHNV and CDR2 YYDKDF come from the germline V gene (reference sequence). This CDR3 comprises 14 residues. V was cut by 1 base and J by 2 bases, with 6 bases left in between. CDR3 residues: CATSRVPGNQPQHF. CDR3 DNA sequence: TGTGCCACCAGCAGAGTTCCAGGCAATCAGCCCCAGCATTTT.

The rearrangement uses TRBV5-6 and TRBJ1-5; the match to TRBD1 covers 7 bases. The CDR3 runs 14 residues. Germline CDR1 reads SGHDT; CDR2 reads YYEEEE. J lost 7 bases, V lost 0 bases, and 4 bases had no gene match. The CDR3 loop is CASSLGQGGQPQHF. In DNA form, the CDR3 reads TGTGCCAGCAGCTTGGGACAGGGAGGACAGCCCCAGCATTTT. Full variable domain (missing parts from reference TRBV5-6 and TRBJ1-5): DAGVTQSPTHLIKTRGQQVTLRCSPKSGHDTVSWYQQALGQGPQFIFQYYEEEERQRGNFPDRFSGHQFPNYSSELNVNALLLGDSALYLCASSLGQGGQPQHFGDGTRLSIL.

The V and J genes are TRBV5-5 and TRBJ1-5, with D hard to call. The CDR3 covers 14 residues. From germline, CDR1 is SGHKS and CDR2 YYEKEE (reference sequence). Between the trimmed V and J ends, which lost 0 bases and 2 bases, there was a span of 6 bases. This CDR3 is CASSLDVRNQPQHF. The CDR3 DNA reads TGTGCCAGCAGCTTGGATGTCCGCAATCAGCCCCAGCATTTT.

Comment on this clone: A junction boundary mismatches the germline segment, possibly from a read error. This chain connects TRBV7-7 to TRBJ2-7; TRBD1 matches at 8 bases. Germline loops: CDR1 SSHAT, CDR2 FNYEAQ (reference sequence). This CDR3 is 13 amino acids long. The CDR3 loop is CASSLTGAGEQYF. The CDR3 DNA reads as TGTGCTAGCAGCCTGACAGGGGCAGGCGAGCAGTACTTC. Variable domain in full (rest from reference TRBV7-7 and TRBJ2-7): GAGVSQSPRYKVTKRGQDVTLRCDPISSHATLYWYQQALGQGPEFLTYFNYEAQPDKSGLPSDRFSAERPEGSISTLTIQRTEQRDSAMYRCASSLTGAGEQYFGPGTRLTVT.

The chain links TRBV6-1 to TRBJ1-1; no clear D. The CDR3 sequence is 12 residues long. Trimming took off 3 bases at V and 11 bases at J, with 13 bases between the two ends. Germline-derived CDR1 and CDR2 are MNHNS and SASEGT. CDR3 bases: TGTGCCAGCAGTGAGACGATAACTAGGGCTTTCTTT. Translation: CASSETITRAFF.

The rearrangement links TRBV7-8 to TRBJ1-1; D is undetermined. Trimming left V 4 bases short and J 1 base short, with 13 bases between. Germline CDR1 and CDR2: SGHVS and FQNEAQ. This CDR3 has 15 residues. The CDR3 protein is CASSSQDLKNTEAFF. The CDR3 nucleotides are TGTGCCAGCAGCTCGCAAGACCTGAAGAACACTGAAGCTTTCTTT.

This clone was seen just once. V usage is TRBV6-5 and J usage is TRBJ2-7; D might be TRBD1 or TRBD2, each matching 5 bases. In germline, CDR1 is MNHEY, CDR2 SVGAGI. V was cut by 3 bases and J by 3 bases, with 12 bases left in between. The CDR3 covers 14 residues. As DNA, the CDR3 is TGTGCCAGCAGTTATGGGGGTGATCTCTACGAGCAGTACTTC. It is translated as CASSYGGDLYEQYF.

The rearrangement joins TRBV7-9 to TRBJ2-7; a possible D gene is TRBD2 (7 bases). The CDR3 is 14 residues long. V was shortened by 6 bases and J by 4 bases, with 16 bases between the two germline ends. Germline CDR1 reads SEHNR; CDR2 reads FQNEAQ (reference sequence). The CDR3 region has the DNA TGTGCCAGCAGTGGGGGGGCTTTCCGGTACGAGCAGTACTTC. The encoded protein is CASSGGAFRYEQYF.

This CDR3 is CASSQQGNTEAFF. CDR3 nucleotide sequence: TGTGCCAGCAGCCAACAGGGGAACACTGAAGCTTTCTTT. This chain connects TRBV14 to TRBJ1-1, with a possible D match to TRBD1 (5 bases). Trimming left V 2 bases short and J 1 base short, with 5 bases between. Germline values: CDR1 SGHDN, CDR2 FVKESK. The CDR3 is made up of 13 amino acids.

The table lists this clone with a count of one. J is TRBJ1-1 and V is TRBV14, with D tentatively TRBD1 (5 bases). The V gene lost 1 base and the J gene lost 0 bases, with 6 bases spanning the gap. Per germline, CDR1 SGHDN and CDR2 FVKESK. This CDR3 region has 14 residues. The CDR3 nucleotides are TGTGCCAGCAGCCAAGCAGGGATGAACACTGAAGCTTTCTTT. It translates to CASSQAGMNTEAFF.

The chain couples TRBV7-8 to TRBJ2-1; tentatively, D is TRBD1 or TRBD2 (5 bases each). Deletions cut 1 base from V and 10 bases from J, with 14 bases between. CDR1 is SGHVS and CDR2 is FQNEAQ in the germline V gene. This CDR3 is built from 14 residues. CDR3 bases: TGTGCCAGCAGCTTAGTTTCGGGGCTTTGGGAGCAGTTCTTC. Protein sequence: CASSLVSGLWEQFF. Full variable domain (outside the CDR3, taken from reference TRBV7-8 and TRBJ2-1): GAGVSQSPRYKVAKRGQDVALRCDPISGHVSLFWYQQALGQGPEFLTYFQNEAQLDKSGLPSDRFFAERPEGSVSTLKIQRTQQEDSAVYLCASSLVSGLWEQFFGPGTRLTVL.

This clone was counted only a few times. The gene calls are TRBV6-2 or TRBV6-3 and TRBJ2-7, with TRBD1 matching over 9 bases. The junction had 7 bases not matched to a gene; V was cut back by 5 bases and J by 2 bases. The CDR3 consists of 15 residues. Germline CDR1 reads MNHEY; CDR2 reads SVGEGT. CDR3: CASSTGTGLTYEQYF. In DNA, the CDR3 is TGTGCCAGCAGTACCGGGACAGGGTTGACCTACGAGCAGTACTTC.

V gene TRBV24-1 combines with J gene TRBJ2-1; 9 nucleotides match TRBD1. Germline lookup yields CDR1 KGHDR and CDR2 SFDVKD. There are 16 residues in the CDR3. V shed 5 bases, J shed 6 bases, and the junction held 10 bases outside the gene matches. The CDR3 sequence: CATSGTGTGKPNEQFF. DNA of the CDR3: TGTGCCACCAGTGGAACCGGGACAGGGAAGCCCAATGAGCAGTTCTTC.